The 21 T cell receptor beta chains reported below all come from one sample, sequenced in a study of blood T cell repertoires in COVID-19. The repertoire was sequenced with immunoSEQ multiplex PCR; TCRdb's copy has only in-frame clones and lacks some. The sample records about 140,000 clones, almost 90% being singletons. Sequenced material: peripheral blood. The receptors were gathered from a woman aged 60-75 years with acute or convalescent COVID-19.

V and J are TRBV19 and TRBJ2-1, with TRBD1 matching over 10 bases. CDR1 is LNHDA and CDR2 is SQIVND in the germline V gene (reference sequence). V dropped 6 bases and J dropped 5; count of bases not matched to a gene: 10. The CDR3 covers 16 residues. The CDR3 nucleotides read TGTGCCAGTAGGGACGAACCGGGACAGGGGAACAATGAGCAGTTCTTC. Protein: CASRDEPGQGNNEQFF.

The chain carries TRBV7-2 and TRBJ2-3, with 8 bases matching TRBD2. Germline CDR1 reads SGHTA; CDR2 reads FQGNSA. The CDR3 length is 16 residues. J gave up 5 bases and V 5 bases, and 12 bases lay outside the gene matches. The CDR3 reads CASSGGSSGGLDTQYF. In nucleotides, the CDR3 is TGTGCCAGCAGCGGTGGCTCCAGCGGGGGATTAGATACGCAGTATTTT.

This rearrangement joins TRBV24-1 to TRBJ2-2; 7 nucleotides line up with TRBD2. CDR1 and CDR2 (germline): KGHDR, SFDVKD. Trimming removed 4 bases from V and 4 bases from J; junction bases left unmatched: 8. This CDR3 comprises 16 residues. The chain's CDR3 is CATSEAGRVGTGELFF. The CDR3 nucleotides are TGTGCCACCAGTGAAGCTGGGAGGGTTGGCACCGGGGAGCTGTTTTTT.

This clone was seen just once. This chain uses TRBV7-2 with TRBJ1-6; the D gene is possibly TRBD1 (5 bases). CDR3 length: 15 amino acids. The ends were cut back, 1 base at V and 8 bases at J, with 12 bases in the middle. Looked up from germline, CDR1 is SGHTA and CDR2 is FQGNSA. The CDR3 nucleotides read TGTGCCAGCAGCTTAGGGCAGGGTGGAGATTCACCCCTCCACTTT. Amino acids: CASSLGQGGDSPLHF. The variable domain in full, completed from reference TRBV7-2 and TRBJ1-6, reads GAGVSQSPSNKVTEKGKDVELRCDPISGHTALYWYRQSLGQGLEFLIYFQGNSAPDKSGLPSDRFSAERTGGSVSTLTIQRTQQEDSAVYLCASSLGQGGDSPLHFGNGTRLTVT.

V gene TRBV9 combines with J gene TRBJ2-3; tentative D call: TRBD2 (6 bases). CDR1 is SGDLS, CDR2 YYNGEE, per germline. The CDR3 is 16 amino acids. Trimming took 2 bases from V and 1 from J, leaving 14 bases between them. The CDR3 region is CASSVLPQRGTDTQYF. DNA of the CDR3: TGTGCCAGCAGCGTTCTCCCCCAGCGGGGCACAGATACGCAGTATTTT.

V and J are TRBV7-9 and TRBJ2-2; D may be TRBD1 (6 bases). Germline V lookup: CDR1 SEHNR, CDR2 FQNEAQ (reference sequence). The CDR3 spans 13 residues. The V and J ends lost 6 bases and 6 bases respectively, with 11 bases between them. This CDR3 is CASRTGRAGELFF. CDR3 DNA sequence: TGTGCCAGCAGAACAGGGCGGGCCGGGGAGCTGTTTTTT.

This clone has just a few counts. This chain links TRBV7-8 with TRBJ1-1; no clear D. The length of the CDR3 is 14 residues. Trimming pared 1 base from V and 1 base from J, leaving 7 bases between. The germline V gene encodes CDR1 SGHVS and CDR2 FQNEAQ. Here the CDR3 reads CASSLVAGNTEAFF. CDR3 DNA sequence: TGTGCCAGCAGCTTAGTTGCCGGGAACACTGAAGCTTTCTTT.

This clone was found a few times. V usage is TRBV18 and J usage is TRBJ1-2, with D hard to call. V lost 2 bases to trimming and J lost 6 bases, with 10 bases between them. The CDR3 has 13 amino acids. Germline CDR1 and CDR2: KGHSH and LQKENI. CDR3 DNA: TGTGCCAGCTCACCATCCGGGAGGAATGGCTACACCTTC. This sequence encodes CASSPSGRNGYTF.

This chain uses TRBV5-1 with TRBJ1-2; D possibly corresponds to TRBD1 (5 bases). CDR3 length: 14 residues. Germline V gives CDR1 SGHRS, CDR2 YFSETQ. Trimming cost V 1 base and J 6 bases, with 13 bases left between them. The CDR3 nucleotides read TGCGCCAGCAGCTTGAAGGGGACTGAAAATGGCTACACCTTC. This gives the protein CASSLKGTENGYTF.

The rearrangement uses TRBV18 and TRBJ1-5; 8 bases fit TRBD1. Germline V lookup: CDR1 KGHSH, CDR2 LQKENI. Trimming cost V 2 bases and J 3 bases; bases outside gene matches: 12. This CDR3 comprises 18 residues. The CDR3 sequence is CASSPISQRTGYNQPQHF. CDR3 bases: TGTGCCAGCTCACCAATTAGCCAACGGACAGGGTACAATCAGCCCCAGCATTTT.

This clone appeared once. CDR3 protein: CASTPGGYYNEQFF. CDR3 DNA: TGTGCCAGTACCCCGGGGGGATACTACAATGAGCAGTTCTTC. The chain links TRBV19 to TRBJ2-1; TRBD2 matches at 7 bases. Germline assignment: CDR1 LNHDA and CDR2 SQIVND (reference sequence). V gave up 7 bases and J gave up 3 bases; unmatched junction bases: 6. The CDR3 is 14 residues long.

The rearrangement uses TRBV7-3 and TRBJ2-3; TRBD1 matches at 7 bases. CDR3 length: 11 residues. Germline V lookup: CDR1 SGHTA, CDR2 FQGTGA. The trim removed 4 bases at V and 11 bases at J, leaving 3 bases unmatched. The CDR3 DNA reads as TGTGCCAGCAGCTCGGGACAGATGCAGTATTTT. Protein product: CASSSGQMQYF.

The genes are TRBV19 and TRBJ2-7; 9 positions agree with TRBD1. The germline gives CDR1 LNHDA, CDR2 SQIVND (reference sequence). The junction had 13 bases not matched to a gene; V was cut back by 6 bases and J by 13 bases. The CDR3 has 13 amino acids. DNA of the CDR3: TGTGCCAGTAGCTCGACAGGGGGTTCTACTCCTTACTTC. Protein: CASSSTGGSTPYF.

The genes are TRBV13 and TRBJ2-1; 8 bases line up with TRBD2. Per the germline V gene, CDR1 is PRHDT and CDR2 is FYEKMQ (reference sequence). Trimming removed 2 bases from V and 5 bases from J; junction bases left unmatched: 5. The CDR3 runs to 15 residues. The CDR3 coding sequence is TGTGCCAGCAGCTTATGGCGGGGGGTAAACAATGAGCAGTTCTTC. Amino acids: CASSLWRGVNNEQFF.

V is TRBV5-1 and J is TRBJ2-3, with D maybe TRBD1 (6 bases). The V gene's germline CDR1 is SGHRS and CDR2 YFSETQ. The V end lost 4 bases, the J end lost 3 bases, and 15 bases lay between the germline ends. The CDR3 is 15 residues long. Written as DNA, the CDR3 is TGCGCCAGCAGCATCGGACAGCAATTTACAGATACGCAGTATTTT. Amino acids: CASSIGQQFTDTQYF.

V and J are TRBV29-1 and TRBJ2-3, with 13 positions matching TRBD2. Germline V gives CDR1 SQVTM, CDR2 ANQGSEA. The CDR3 is 13 residues long. After removal of 8 bases from V and 3 bases from J, the junction contained 2 bases not matched to a gene. CDR3: CSKTSGGTDTQYF. The CDR3 coding sequence is TGCAGCAAGACTAGCGGGGGGACAGATACGCAGTATTTT.

The chain joins TRBV5-4 to TRBJ1-1; D is possibly TRBD1 (5 bases). V was shortened by 3 bases and J by 6 bases, with 18 bases between the two germline ends. This CDR3 spans 15 amino acids. The V gene's germline CDR1 is SGHNT and CDR2 YYREEE (reference sequence). The CDR3 DNA reads TGTGCCAGCAGCTCGGATGGGGGGGTGTTGGCTGAAGCTTTCTTT. Protein product: CASSSDGGVLAEAFF.

With regard to this clone: The same CDR3 arises from other DNA sequences in this sample as well. Here the CDR3 DNA reads TGCGCCAGCAGCCTCGGGACTAACCAAGAGACCCAGTACTTC. It specifies CASSLGTNQETQYF. The chain carries TRBV5-1 and TRBJ2-5; 7 positions agree with TRBD2. After removal of 4 bases from V and 0 bases from J, the junction contained 3 bases not matched to a gene. Germline V lookup: CDR1 SGHRS, CDR2 YFSETQ. The CDR3 covers 14 residues.

V and J are TRBV5-6 and TRBJ2-7, with a tentative D call TRBD1 (6 bases). The germline V gene has CDR1 SGHDT and CDR2 YYEEEE. V dropped 4 bases and J dropped 0 bases, with 14 bases sitting between them. CDR3 length equals 15 residues. CDR3 in DNA: TGTGCCAGCAGCATTGGGACATCGACCTCCTACGAGCAGTACTTC. Its translation is CASSIGTSTSYEQYF.

V and J are TRBV6-5 and TRBJ1-2; 9 nucleotides align to TRBD1. Germline V gives CDR1 MNHEY, CDR2 SVGAGI. The V gene end was trimmed by 6 bases and the J gene end by 7 bases; junction bases not matched to a gene: 6. The CDR3 consists of 13 residues. The CDR3 here is CASRSTGGSGYTF. The CDR3 DNA reads as TGTGCCAGCAGATCAACAGGGGGCAGTGGCTACACCTTC.

The CDR3 DNA reads as TGTGCCAGCAGTTACGTCACAGGGCGAAATAGCAATCAGCCCCAGCATTTT. This gives the protein CASSYVTGRNSNQPQHF. The chain links TRBV6-2 or TRBV6-3 to TRBJ1-5; maybe TRBD1 (6 bases). Trimming left V 2 bases short and J 0 bases short, with 14 bases between. The V gene's germline CDR1 is MNHEY and CDR2 SVGEGT. The CDR3 consists of 17 residues.